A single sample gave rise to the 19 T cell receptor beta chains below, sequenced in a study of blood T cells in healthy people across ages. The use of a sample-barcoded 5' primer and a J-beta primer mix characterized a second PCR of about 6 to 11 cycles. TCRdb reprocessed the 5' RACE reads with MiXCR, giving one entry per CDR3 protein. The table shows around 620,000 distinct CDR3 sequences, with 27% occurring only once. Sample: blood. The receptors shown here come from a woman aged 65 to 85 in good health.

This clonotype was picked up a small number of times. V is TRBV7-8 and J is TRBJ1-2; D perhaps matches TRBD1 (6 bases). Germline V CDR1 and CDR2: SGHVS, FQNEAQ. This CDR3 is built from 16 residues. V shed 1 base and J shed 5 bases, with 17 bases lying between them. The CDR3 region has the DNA TGTGCCAGCAGCTTAGTCTCAGGGACACTCCTATATGGCTACACCTTC. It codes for CASSLVSGTLLYGYTF. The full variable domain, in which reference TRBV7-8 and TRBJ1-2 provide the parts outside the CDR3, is GAGVSQSPRYKVAKRGQDVALRCDPISGHVSLFWYQQALGQGPEFLTYFQNEAQLDKSGLPSDRFFAERPEGSVSTLKIQRTQQEDSAVYLCASSLVSGTLLYGYTFGSGTRLTVV.

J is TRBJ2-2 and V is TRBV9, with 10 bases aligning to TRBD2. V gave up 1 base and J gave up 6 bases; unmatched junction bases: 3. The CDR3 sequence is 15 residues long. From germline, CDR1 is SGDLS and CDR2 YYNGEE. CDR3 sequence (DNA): TGTGCCAGCAGCGTAAGCGGGGGGGCCTCCGGGGAGCTGTTTTTT. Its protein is CASSVSGGASGELFF. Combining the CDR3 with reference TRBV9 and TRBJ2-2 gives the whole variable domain DSGVTQTPKHLITATGQRVTLRCSPRSGDLSVYWYQQSLDQGLQFLIQYYNGEERAKGNILERFSAQQFPDLHSELNLSSLELGDSALYFCASSVSGGASGELFFGEGSRLTVL.

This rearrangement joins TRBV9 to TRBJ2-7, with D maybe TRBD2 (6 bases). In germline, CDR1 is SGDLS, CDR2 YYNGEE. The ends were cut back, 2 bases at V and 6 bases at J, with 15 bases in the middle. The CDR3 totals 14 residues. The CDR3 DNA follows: TGTGCCAGCAGCGTTGGATCGAGGGGAGGCGAGCAGTACTTC. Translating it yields CASSVGSRGGEQYF.

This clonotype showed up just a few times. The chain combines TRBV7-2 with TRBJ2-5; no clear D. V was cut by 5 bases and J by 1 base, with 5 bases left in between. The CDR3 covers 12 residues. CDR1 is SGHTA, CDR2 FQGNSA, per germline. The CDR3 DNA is TGTGCCAGCAGCGTCAGCCAAGAGACCCAGTACTTC. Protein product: CASSVSQETQYF.

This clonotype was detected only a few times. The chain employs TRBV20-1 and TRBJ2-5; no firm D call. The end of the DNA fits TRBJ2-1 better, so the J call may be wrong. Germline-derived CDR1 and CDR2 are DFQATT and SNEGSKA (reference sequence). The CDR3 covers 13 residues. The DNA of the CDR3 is TGCAGTCCAAAGGGTCTCACCTACAATGAGCAGTTCTTC. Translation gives CSPKGLTYNEQFF.

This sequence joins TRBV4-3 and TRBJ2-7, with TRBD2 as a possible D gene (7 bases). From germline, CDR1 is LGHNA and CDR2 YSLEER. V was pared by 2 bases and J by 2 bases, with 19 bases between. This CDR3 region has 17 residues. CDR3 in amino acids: CASSQSWGGGTAYEQYF. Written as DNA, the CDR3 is TGCGCCAGCAGCCAATCCTGGGGGGGCGGAACGGCCTACGAGCAGTACTTC.

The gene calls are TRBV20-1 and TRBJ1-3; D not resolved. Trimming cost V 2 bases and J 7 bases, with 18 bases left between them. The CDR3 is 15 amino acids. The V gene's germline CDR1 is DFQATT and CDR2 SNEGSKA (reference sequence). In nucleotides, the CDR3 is TGCAGTGCTAGAATTCACTCAGCGAGGTACAACACCATATATTTT. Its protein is CSARIHSARYNTIYF.

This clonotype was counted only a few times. The CDR3 reads CASSLARRDSSYGYTF. The CDR3 bases are TGTGCCAGCAGCTTAGCGCGAAGGGACAGTAGCTATGGCTACACCTTC. This chain links TRBV7-2 with TRBJ1-2; 7 bases match TRBD1. Germline CDR1 reads SGHTA; CDR2 reads FQGNSA. V lost 0 bases, J lost 4 bases, and 8 bases stayed unmatched. The CDR3 spans 16 residues.

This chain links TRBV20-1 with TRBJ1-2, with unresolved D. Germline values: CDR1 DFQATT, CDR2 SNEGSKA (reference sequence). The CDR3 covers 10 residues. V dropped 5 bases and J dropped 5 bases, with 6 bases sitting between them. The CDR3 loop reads CSAPRYGYTF. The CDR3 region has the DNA TGCAGTGCTCCACGATATGGCTACACCTTC.

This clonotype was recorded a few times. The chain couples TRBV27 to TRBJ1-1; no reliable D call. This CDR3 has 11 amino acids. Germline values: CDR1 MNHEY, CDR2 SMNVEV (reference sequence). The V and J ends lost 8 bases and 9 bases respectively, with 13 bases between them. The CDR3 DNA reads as TGTGCCAGCCGCGCCGCGGGTCAAGCTTTCTTT. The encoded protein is CASRAAGQAFF.

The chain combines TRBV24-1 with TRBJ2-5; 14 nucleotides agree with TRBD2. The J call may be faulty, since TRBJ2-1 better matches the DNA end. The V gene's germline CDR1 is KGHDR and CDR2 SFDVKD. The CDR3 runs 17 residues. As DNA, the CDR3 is TGTGCCACCAGTGAAGTCAAGACTAGCGGGGGGGTATTTGAGCAGTTCTTC. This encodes CATSEVKTSGGVFEQFF.

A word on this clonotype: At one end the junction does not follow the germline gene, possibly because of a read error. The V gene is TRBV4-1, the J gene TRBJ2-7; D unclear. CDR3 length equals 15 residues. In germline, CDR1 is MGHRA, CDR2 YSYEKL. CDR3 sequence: CASSQVAKGGYVQYF. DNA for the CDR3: TGCGCCAGCAGCCAAGTCGCAAAGGGCGGTTACGTGCAGTACTTC.

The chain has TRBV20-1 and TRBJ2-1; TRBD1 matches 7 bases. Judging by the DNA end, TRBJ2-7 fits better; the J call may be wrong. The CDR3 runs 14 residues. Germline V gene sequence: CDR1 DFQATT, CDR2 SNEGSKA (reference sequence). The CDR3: CSANRWQGVYEQYF. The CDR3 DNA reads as TGCAGTGCTAATAGGTGGCAGGGGGTCTACGAGCAGTACTTC.

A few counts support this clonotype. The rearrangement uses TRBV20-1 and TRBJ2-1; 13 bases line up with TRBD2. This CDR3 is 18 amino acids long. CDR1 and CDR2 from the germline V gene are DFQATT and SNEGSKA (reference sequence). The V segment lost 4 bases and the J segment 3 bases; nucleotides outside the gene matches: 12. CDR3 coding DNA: TGCAGTGCTACATGGACTAGCGGGGGATGGGGCGGCTACAATGAGCAGTTCTTC. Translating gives CSATWTSGGWGGYNEQFF.

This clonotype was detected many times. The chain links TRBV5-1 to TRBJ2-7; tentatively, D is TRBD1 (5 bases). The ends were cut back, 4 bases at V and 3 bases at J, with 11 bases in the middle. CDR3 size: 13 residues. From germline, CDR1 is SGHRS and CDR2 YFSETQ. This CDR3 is CASSPQGDYEQYF. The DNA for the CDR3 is TGCGCCAGCAGCCCCCAAGGGGACTACGAGCAGTACTTC.

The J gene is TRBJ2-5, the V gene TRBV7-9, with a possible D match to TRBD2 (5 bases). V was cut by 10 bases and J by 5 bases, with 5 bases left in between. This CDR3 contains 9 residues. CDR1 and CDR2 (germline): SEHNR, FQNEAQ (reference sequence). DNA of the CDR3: TGTGCCACGGGGGAGACCCAGTACTTC. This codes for CATGETQYF.

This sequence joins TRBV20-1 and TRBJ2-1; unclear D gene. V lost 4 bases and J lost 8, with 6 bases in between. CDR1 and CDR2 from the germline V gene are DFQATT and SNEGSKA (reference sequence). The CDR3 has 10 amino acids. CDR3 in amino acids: CSAKIDEQFF. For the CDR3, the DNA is TGCAGTGCTAAAATAGATGAGCAGTTCTTC.

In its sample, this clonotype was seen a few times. CDR3 sequence: CASGTGGHYETQYF. CDR3 coding DNA: TGTGCCAGCGGAACGGGGGGGCATTATGAGACCCAGTACTTC. V usage is TRBV6-6 and J usage is TRBJ2-5, with 8 bases that match TRBD2. The CDR3 is 14 amino acids. Trimming took 8 bases from V and 5 from J; bases not matched to a gene: 10. Germline lookup yields CDR1 MNHNY and CDR2 SVGAGI (reference sequence).

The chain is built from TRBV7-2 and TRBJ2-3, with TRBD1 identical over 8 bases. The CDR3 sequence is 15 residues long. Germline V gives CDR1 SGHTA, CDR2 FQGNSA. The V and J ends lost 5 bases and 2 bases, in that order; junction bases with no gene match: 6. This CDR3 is CASSASRGLTDTQYF. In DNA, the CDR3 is TGTGCCAGCAGCGCAAGCAGGGGGCTCACAGATACGCAGTATTTT.